A single sample gave rise to the 14 T cell receptor beta chains below, sequenced in a study of response to subunit inactivated influenza vaccine (dated by TCRdb to between 2017 and 2018). Libraries came from RT-PCR. TCRdb names Illumina HiSeq 2500 as the instrument used. The public reads were reprocessed in TCRdb via fastp at Q25 and MiXCR, keeping in-frame beta chains. CDR3 protein duplicates are merged, each entry listing the most common genes and DNA. The sample has 650,000 to 700,000 distinct CDR3 sequences on record, approximately 14% of them singletons. Jointly, the top ten make up roughly 10% of the sample. The sequencing here drew on PBMCs from blood, taken 11 to 12 days after vaccination. The receptors shown here come from a man between 45 and 60 years old who received an inactivated influenza vaccine. Donor details come from another sample of the same person, matched by shared clones.

This sequence joins TRBV20-1 and TRBJ1-3; the D gene is possibly TRBD1 (6 bases). Germline V lookup: CDR1 DFQATT, CDR2 SNEGSKA (reference sequence). The V gene lost 1 base and the J gene lost 9 bases, with 13 bases spanning the gap. The CDR3 spans 13 residues. The CDR3 loop reads CSARVGTLGTIYF. The DNA of the CDR3 is TGCAGTGCTAGAGTCGGGACATTGGGCACCATATATTTT.

This clonotype was detected only a few times. This chain's CDR3 is CASTLPGRNNEQFF. CDR3 bases: TGTGCCAGCACCCTCCCAGGCAGGAACAATGAGCAGTTCTTC. The chain has TRBV7-9 and TRBJ2-1; D gene unclear. Trimming cost V 7 bases and J 5 bases, with 15 bases left between them. The germline V gene encodes CDR1 SEHNR and CDR2 FQNEAQ (reference sequence). CDR3 length: 14 residues.

V usage is TRBV12-5 and J usage is TRBJ1-4; TRBD1 agrees at 9 bases. This CDR3 has 19 residues. CDR1 is LGHNT and CDR2 is FRNRAP in the germline V gene. The J segment lost 10 bases and the V segment lost 0 bases, leaving 18 bases of the junction unmatched. DNA for the CDR3: TGTGCTAGTGGTTTGGTACGGCCTTCCCCGGACAGGGGAGTTGGAAAACTGTTTTTT. Translation: CASGLVRPSPDRGVGKLFF.

This clonotype appeared many times. The gene calls are TRBV5-1 and TRBJ2-5; D unclear. Germline values: CDR1 SGHRS, CDR2 YFSETQ. CDR3 length: 15 residues. V lost 1 base, J lost 2 bases, and 12 bases lay in between. CDR3 bases: TGCGCCAGCAGCTTGCAACCGGCTCAACAAGAGACCCAGTACTTC. Amino acid sequence: CASSLQPAQQETQYF.

Note on this clonotype: At one end the junction does not follow the germline gene, possibly because of a read error. The chain links TRBV12-3 or TRBV12-4 to TRBJ1-1; D remains ambiguous. The CDR3 runs to 15 residues. The CDR3: CASSPHGSPNTEALF. The CDR3 bases are TGTGCCAGCAGTCCCCACGGGTCCCCCAACACTGAAGCTCTCTTT.

This clonotype was found a few times. The chain uses TRBV12-3 or TRBV12-4 and TRBJ1-2; D perhaps matches TRBD1 (5 bases). Between the trimmed V and J ends, which lost 4 bases and 0 bases, there was a span of 9 bases. The CDR3 has 14 amino acids. The CDR3 DNA is TGTGCCAGCAGTTCGGACACGACTAACTATGGCTACACCTTC. It encodes CASSSDTTNYGYTF.

The genes are TRBV7-2 and TRBJ2-1, with 8 bases aligning to TRBD2. Trimming cost V 5 bases and J 0 bases; bases outside gene matches: 15. Germline CDR1 reads SGHTA; CDR2 reads FQGNSA. The CDR3 loop spans 19 amino acids. CDR3 sequence (DNA): TGTGCCAGCAGCCCCCGCCTCGGGGGGGTTTCCCCCTCCTACAATGAGCAGTTCTTC. Amino acids: CASSPRLGGVSPSYNEQFF.

This clonotype has a handful of counts. The chain is built from TRBV5-1 and TRBJ2-7, with 7 bases lining up with TRBD1. Germline CDR1 and CDR2: SGHRS and YFSETQ. There are 15 residues in the CDR3. V lost 4 bases to trimming and J lost 2 bases; unmatched junction nucleotides: 9. The CDR3: CASSENPGTAYEQYF. The CDR3, as DNA: TGCGCCAGCAGCGAAAACCCCGGGACAGCCTACGAGCAGTACTTC.

The V and J genes are TRBV10-3 and TRBJ2-3, with TRBD2 identical over 14 bases. CDR1 is ENHRY, CDR2 SYGVKD, per germline. Germline trimming cut 6 bases from V and 0 bases from J; bases unmatched to any gene: 5. This CDR3 is 17 amino acids long. The CDR3 loop reads CAIRPGLAGASTDTQYF. CDR3 nucleotide sequence: TGTGCCATCAGGCCGGGACTAGCGGGGGCAAGCACAGATACGCAGTATTTT.

This clonotype has more than one count but fewer than ten. The V call is TRBV2, the J call TRBJ2-1; 11 nucleotides match TRBD2. The V segment lost 3 bases and the J segment 0 bases; nucleotides outside the gene matches: 7. The CDR3 is made up of 18 amino acids. CDR1 SNHLY and CDR2 FYNNEI come from the germline V gene. CDR3 DNA: TGTGCCAGCAGTGACGTGACTAGCGGGATTATCTCCTACAATGAGCAGTTCTTC. Translated, it gives CASSDVTSGIISYNEQFF.

This clonotype has ten or more counts. The chain is built from TRBV14 and TRBJ2-7; D might be TRBD1 (5 bases). The germline V gene encodes CDR1 SGHDN and CDR2 FVKESK. The CDR3 has 14 amino acids. Trimming shortened V by 1 base and J by 5 bases, and 12 bases separated the two germline ends. The CDR3 is CASSQGRKGNEQYF. The DNA of the CDR3 is TGTGCCAGCAGCCAAGGCAGGAAGGGGAACGAGCAGTACTTC.

This clonotype was recorded many times. The chain employs TRBV6-2 or TRBV6-3 and TRBJ2-5; tentatively, D is TRBD1 (6 bases). Per germline, CDR1 MNHEY and CDR2 SVGEGT. V lost 8 bases, J lost 9 bases, and 22 bases lay in between. The CDR3 runs 14 residues. This CDR3 is CASERTTQGGAQYF. CDR3 in DNA: TGTGCCAGCGAAAGGACCACCCAAGGGGGTGCCCAGTACTTC.

This chain joins TRBV6-1 and TRBJ2-3, with D perhaps matching TRBD1 (6 bases). This CDR3 comprises 15 residues. Germline CDR1 reads MNHNS; CDR2 reads SASEGT. Trimming removed 5 bases from V and 5 bases from J, with 17 bases in between. CDR3 residues: CASSPRRGGVDTQYF. The CDR3, as DNA: TGTGCCAGCAGTCCGCGTAGAGGGGGTGTAGATACGCAGTATTTT.

This chain uses TRBV29-1 with TRBJ2-7, with D unclear. The V end was cut by 4 bases, the J end by 3 bases, with 7 bases between. Germline V gene lookup returns CDR1 SQVTM and CDR2 ANQGSEA. The CDR3 covers 11 residues. This CDR3 reads CSVGSLYEQYF. CDR3 in DNA: TGCAGCGTTGGATCACTCTACGAGCAGTACTTC.